The T cell receptor beta chain under discussion was sequenced for a study of control samples from healthy donors and cancer patients. The method was immunoSEQ multiplex PCR; TCRdb's version includes in-frame clones alone and lacks a portion of them. The data hold around 97,000 clones, with about 89% observed a single time. Trimming left V 2 bases short and J 0 bases short, with 6 bases between. From germline, CDR1 is SGHRS and CDR2 YFSETQ. CDR3 length: 15 residues. The TCR was taken from a man aged 60 to 69 with lung cancer. The chain links TRBV5-1 to TRBJ2-6; D gene uncertain. What was sequenced was PBMCs. The CDR3 spells CASSFDFSGANVLTF. The CDR3 DNA follows: TGCGCCAGCAGCTTCGACTTCTCTGGGGCCAACGTCCTGACTTTC.